This paragraph covers one T cell receptor beta chain sequence. The antigen is not known. CDR1 and CDR2 (germline): LNHDA, SQIVND (reference sequence). The CDR3 has 13 residues. Trimming at V came to 7 bases and at J to 4 bases, leaving 4 bases not matched to a gene. This entry is derived from a study of T cell repertoires in cytomegalovirus infection. Study results and caveats: Carriage of CMV together with the relevant HLA was identifiable through cumulative public TCR beta family frequency.

TCRdb analysed the reads with MiXCR anew, one entry per CDR3 protein. The data hold just under 550,000 distinct CDR3 sequences, with about a quarter observed a single time. The genes are TRBV19 and TRBJ2-5; 9 nucleotides match TRBD1. The sample was PBMCs. The receptor was isolated from a human donor in good health (CMV status not recorded). Some clones in this sample may be carry-over from other donors' samples. The CDR3: CASIGQGRETQYF. The DNA for the CDR3 is TGTGCCAGTATCGGACAGGGGAGAGAGACCCAGTACTTC.